The source of this TCR beta chain is a study of cytomegalovirus exposure and HLA in healthy donors. This CDR3 contains 15 residues. Germline V gene sequence: CDR1 MNHEY, CDR2 SVGAGI. Trimming cost V 7 bases and J 3 bases; bases outside gene matches: 11. Amplification used 60 Vbeta primers and 13 Jbeta primers. Clones were read by immunoSEQ multiplex PCR, and TCRdb kept only the in-frame ones, dropping some. The repertoire holds 130,000 or so clones, with 66% as singletons. The receptor was derived from a woman aged 55-75 years in good health and CMV-seronegative. The chain employs TRBV6-5 and TRBJ2-7; 8 bases fit TRBD1. The sequenced sample consisted of PBMCs. CDR3 protein: CASNRQGTALYEQYF. CDR3 DNA: TGTGCCAGCAACAGACAGGGGACCGCCCTCTACGAGCAGTACTTC.